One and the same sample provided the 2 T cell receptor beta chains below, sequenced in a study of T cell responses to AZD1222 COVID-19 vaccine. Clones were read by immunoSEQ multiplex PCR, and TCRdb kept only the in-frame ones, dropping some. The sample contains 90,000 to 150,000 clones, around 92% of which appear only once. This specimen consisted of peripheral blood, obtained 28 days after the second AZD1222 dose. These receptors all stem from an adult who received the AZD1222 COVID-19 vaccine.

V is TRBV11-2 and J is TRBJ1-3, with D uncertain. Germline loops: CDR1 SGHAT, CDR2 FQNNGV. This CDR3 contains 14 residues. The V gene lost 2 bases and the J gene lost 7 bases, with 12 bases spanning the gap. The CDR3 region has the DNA TGTGCCAGCAGCTTAATTGGTTTCGCTAACACCATATATTTT. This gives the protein CASSLIGFANTIYF.

CDR3 coding DNA: TGTGCCACCAGCAGGGTCGGGACAGGGGATGGAGAAAAACTGTTTTTT. Translation: CATSRVGTGDGEKLFF. The chain employs TRBV15 and TRBJ1-4; 10 positions match TRBD1. The germline V gene has CDR1 LNHNV and CDR2 YYDKDF (reference sequence). The CDR3 contains 16 residues. Trimming removed 3 bases from V and 8 bases from J; junction bases left unmatched: 9.